This TCR beta chain is from a study of T cell responses to AZD1222 COVID-19 vaccine. General study findings and limits: The sample set comprised mostly white British donors with more females, and clonal diversity was possibly underestimated. Once two AZD1222 doses were given, Spike-specific TCR breadth and depth went up.

The V segment lost 6 bases and the J segment 5 bases; nucleotides outside the gene matches: 10. The CDR3 has 15 residues. Germline CDR1 is ENHRY and CDR2 is SYGVKD. Only in-frame clones appear in the TCRdb table, and some are missing; sequencing was by immunoSEQ multiplex PCR. In the table there are 120,000 or so clones, approximately 90% of which are singletons. For this clone: Its antigen is not known.

The chain recombines TRBV10-3 with TRBJ1-2; 9 positions agree with TRBD1. The clonotype comes from an adult in good health. This specimen consisted of peripheral blood, obtained on day 0 of AZD1222 vaccination. The CDR3 DNA follows: TGTGCCATCAGCCACCAGGACAGGGGAGTATATGGCTACACCTTC. Its translation is CAISHQDRGVYGYTF.